These 22 T cell receptor beta chains were sequenced from one sample in a study of T cell responses to AZD1222 COVID-19 vaccine. This table comes from immunoSEQ multiplex PCR, and its TCRdb copy is limited to in-frame clones, with some not included. The table shows 170,000 or so clones, with around 94% occurring only once. The sequences come from peripheral blood, collected on day 0 of AZD1222 vaccination. The receptors here all came from an adult in good health.

The gene calls are TRBV28 and TRBJ2-5; TRBD2 agrees at 10 bases. J gave up 1 base and V 3 bases, and 20 bases lay outside the gene matches. CDR1 and CDR2 (germline): MDHEN, SYDVKM. The CDR3 is 21 residues long. The CDR3 DNA reads TGTGCCAGCAGTTTTAGGTCGGGGACTAGCGAAATAATTGCAGGCCAAGAGACCCAGTACTTC. Protein: CASSFRSGTSEIIAGQETQYF. Full variable domain (missing parts from reference TRBV28 and TRBJ2-5): DVKVTQSSRYLVKRTGEKVFLECVQDMDHENMFWYRQDPGLGLRLIYFSYDVKMKEKGDIPEGYSVSREKKERFSLILESASTNQTSMYLCASSFRSGTSEIIAGQETQYFGPGTRLLVL.

The chain combines TRBV9 with TRBJ2-5; unclear D gene. Trimming shortened V by 4 bases and J by 3 bases, and 13 bases separated the two germline ends. Germline-derived CDR1 and CDR2 are SGDLS and YYNGEE. The CDR3 contains 14 residues. CDR3 DNA sequence: TGTGCCAGCAGCCGAGAAGCTATTAAAGAGACCCAGTACTTC. Protein sequence: CASSREAIKETQYF.

The gene calls are TRBV5-1 and TRBJ1-1; D not certain. The CDR3 length is 14 residues. Trimming took 6 bases from V and 0 from J, leaving 12 bases between them. From germline, CDR1 is SGHRS and CDR2 YFSETQ. The CDR3 DNA sequence: TGCGCCAGCAATTACGGGGATATGAACACTGAAGCTTTCTTT. The encoded protein is CASNYGDMNTEAFF.

The chain uses TRBV5-1 and TRBJ1-3, with TRBD1 as a possible D gene (5 bases). The germline V gene has CDR1 SGHRS and CDR2 YFSETQ. V lost 0 bases and J 4 bases, leaving 11 bases between the germline ends. There are 15 residues in the CDR3. CDR3 sequence (DNA): TGCGCCAGCAGCTTGGAAGCAGGGAACGGAAACACCATATATTTT. Translating gives CASSLEAGNGNTIYF. Full variable domain (outside the CDR3, taken from reference TRBV5-1 and TRBJ1-3): KAGVTQTPRYLIKTRGQQVTLSCSPISGHRSVSWYQQTPGQGLQFLFEYFSETQRNKGNFPGRFSGRQFSNSRSEMNVSTLELGDSALYLCASSLEAGNGNTIYFGEGSWLTVV.

This chain uses TRBV14 with TRBJ1-2; D is uncertain. CDR1 and CDR2 from the germline V gene are SGHDN and FVKESK. Trimming took 1 base from V and 4 from J, leaving 7 bases between them. CDR3 length: 13 residues. This chain's CDR3 is CASSQGFGYGYTF. The CDR3 region has the DNA TGTGCCAGCAGCCAAGGGTTCGGCTATGGCTACACCTTC.

The rearrangement uses TRBV10-3 and TRBJ1-6; 7 bases are a match to TRBD1. The junction had 21 bases not matched to a gene; V was cut back by 7 bases and J by 9 bases. The CDR3 totals 18 residues. Germline V gives CDR1 ENHRY, CDR2 SYGVKD. This CDR3 is CAINSGGITGTDVSPLHF. CDR3 in DNA: TGTGCCATCAATTCTGGTGGGATAACAGGGACAGATGTTTCACCCCTCCACTTT.

This clone was counted only a few times. This chain's CDR3 is CASSLGQGDNSPLHF. The DNA for the CDR3 is TGTGCCAGCAGCTTAGGACAGGGGGATAATTCACCCCTCCACTTT. This chain joins TRBV11-3 and TRBJ1-6, with 9 bases lining up with TRBD1. The CDR3 extends over 15 amino acids. With 1 base clipped from V and 5 bases from J, the junction kept 0 bases outside the gene matches. Germline V lookup: CDR1 SGHNT, CDR2 YENEEA.

In regard to this clone: Because the CDR3's place on the DNA is in doubt, the DNA is left out and the CDR3 is given as listed by TCRdb. The chain joins TRBV2 to TRBJ1-3. CDR1 and CDR2 (germline): SNHLY, FYNNEI. The CDR3 numbers 13 amino acids, ends counted. The CDR3 loop reads CASSTSSGNTIYF.

The rearrangement uses TRBV5-1 and TRBJ2-5, with TRBD1 as a possible D gene (6 bases). This CDR3 is 14 amino acids long. CDR1 is SGHRS and CDR2 is YFSETQ in the germline V gene. V was shortened by 4 bases and J by 7 bases, with 17 bases between the two germline ends. Here the CDR3 reads CASSAVGGEATQYF. The CDR3 DNA sequence: TGCGCCAGCAGCGCTGTAGGGGGAGAGGCGACCCAGTACTTC.

V usage is TRBV27 and J usage is TRBJ2-2; 11 bases are a match to TRBD1. Germline CDR1 MNHEY, CDR2 SMNVEV (reference sequence). The CDR3 has 18 residues. After removal of 4 bases from V and 3 bases from J, the junction contained 10 bases not matched to a gene. The CDR3 reads CASSSGQGARMDTGELFF. The CDR3 DNA reads as TGTGCCAGCAGTTCCGGACAGGGGGCGCGTATGGACACCGGGGAGCTGTTTTTT.

The V call is TRBV27, the J call TRBJ1-5; TRBD1 matches 7 bases. From germline, CDR1 is MNHEY and CDR2 SMNVEV (reference sequence). The ends lost 3 bases at V and 6 bases at J; junction bases unmatched: 5. The CDR3 is 14 residues long. In nucleotides, the CDR3 is TGTGCCAGCAGTTTTCGACAGGGATCTCAGCCCCAGCATTTT. Encoded protein: CASSFRQGSQPQHF.

This chain joins TRBV9 and TRBJ2-7; no definite D call. This CDR3 is 11 amino acids long. The germline V and J ends were trimmed by 4 bases and 3 bases, with 5 bases remaining between them. Germline loops: CDR1 SGDLS, CDR2 YYNGEE. CDR3 sequence: CASSLDYEQYF. CDR3 DNA: TGTGCCAGCAGCTTAGACTACGAGCAGTACTTC.

The V call is TRBV9, the J call TRBJ1-1; 7 bases line up with TRBD1. Germline trimming cut 3 bases from V and 4 bases from J; bases unmatched to any gene: 6. The CDR3 is 14 residues long. In germline, CDR1 is SGDLS, CDR2 YYNGEE. The DNA for the CDR3 is TGTGCCAGCAGCGACAGCGACAGGGCCACTGAAGCTTTCTTT. It codes for CASSDSDRATEAFF.

This chain uses TRBV3-1 (or the pseudogene TRBV3-2) with TRBJ1-1; D call uncertain. Trimming took 2 bases from V and 7 from J, leaving 8 bases between them. CDR1 is LGHDT, CDR2 YNNKEL, per germline (reference sequence). This CDR3 contains 12 residues. The CDR3 nucleotides read TGTGCCAGCAGCCAACTTTCTCGTGAAGCTTTCTTT. It yields the protein CASSQLSREAFF.

The V gene is TRBV5-6, the J gene TRBJ1-2; 7 bases agree with TRBD1. The CDR3 totals 14 residues. CDR1 is SGHDT and CDR2 is YYEEEE in the germline V gene. The ends lost 3 bases at V and 5 bases at J; junction bases unmatched: 7. The CDR3 region has the DNA TGTGCCAGCAGCTCCCCACCGGGACAGTATGGCTACACCTTC. Translation: CASSSPPGQYGYTF.

This clone is a singleton in its sample. V gene TRBV19 combines with J gene TRBJ2-3; 7 bases map to TRBD2. V shed 6 bases, J shed 5 bases, and the junction held 8 bases outside the gene matches. The germline CDR1 and CDR2 sequences are LNHDA and SQIVND (reference sequence). This CDR3 spans 14 amino acids. CDR3 amino acids: CASRMGGTRDTQYF. CDR3 in DNA: TGTGCCAGTAGGATGGGGGGGACTCGAGATACGCAGTATTTT.

The chain uses TRBV6-6 and TRBJ2-5, with no clear D. Per germline, CDR1 MNHNY and CDR2 SVGAGI (reference sequence). The CDR3 runs 14 residues. V shed 2 bases and J shed 2 bases, with 9 bases lying between them. The CDR3 region is CASSYPTAQETQYF. The CDR3 bases are TGTGCCAGCAGTTACCCTACGGCGCAAGAGACCCAGTACTTC.

This chain links TRBV7-2 with TRBJ1-6; D unresolved. Germline CDR1 SGHTA, CDR2 FQGNSA. The V end lost 1 base, the J end lost 10 bases, and 17 bases lay between the germline ends. This CDR3 has 16 amino acids. CDR3 loop: CASSLENRRGASPLHF. As DNA, the CDR3 is TGTGCCAGCAGCTTAGAAAATCGGCGGGGTGCCTCACCCCTCCACTTT.

This chain links TRBV9 with TRBJ1-6; 7 nucleotides align to TRBD1. The CDR3 sequence is 15 residues long. V trimming: 3 bases; J trimming: 8 bases; junction bases outside the gene matches: 8. CDR1 is SGDLS, CDR2 YYNGEE, per germline. The CDR3 loop is CASSAGTDTYSPLHF. In DNA form, the CDR3 reads TGTGCCAGCAGCGCCGGGACAGATACTTATTCACCCCTCCACTTT.

This rearrangement joins TRBV19 to TRBJ1-5; no definite D call. V was trimmed by 5 bases and J by 4 bases, leaving 6 bases between them. Germline V gene data show CDR1 as LNHDA and CDR2 as SQIVND (reference sequence). This CDR3 region has 12 residues. The CDR3 bases are TGTGCCAGTAGTCTCCAGAATCAGCCCCAGCATTTT. Protein product: CASSLQNQPQHF.

The V and J genes are TRBV7-2 and TRBJ1-5; D is ambiguous. The germline V gene encodes CDR1 SGHTA and CDR2 FQGNSA. V shed 3 bases and J shed 6 bases, with 12 bases lying between them. The CDR3 is 14 residues long. As DNA, the CDR3 is TGTGCCAGCAGCTTTGGTAGGGAACGTCAGCCCCAGCATTTT. Translated: CASSFGRERQPQHF.

With respect to this clone: This CDR3 is also generated by other DNA sequences in the sample. This chain links TRBV30 with TRBJ1-5; D is uncertain. This CDR3 has 13 residues. Germline CDR1 GTSNPN, CDR2 SVGIG (reference sequence). The V gene lost 0 bases and the J gene lost 1 base, with 4 bases spanning the gap. CDR3 loop: CAWSVLSNQPQHF. For the CDR3, the DNA is TGTGCCTGGAGTGTACTAAGCAATCAGCCCCAGCATTTT.